This T cell receptor (beta chain) was captured in a study of blood T cells in healthy people across ages. Broader study findings: Significant beta diversity loss was already apparent by age approximately 38, declining roughly linearly. The study lacked donor CMV status, which possibly confounded expanded clonotype changes.

Comments on this clonotype: Its antigen is not identified.

Then a second PCR, running roughly 7 to 11 cycles, was carried out with a sample-barcoded 5' primer and a J-beta primer mix. Via MiXCR, TCRdb re-called the 5' RACE reads, giving one row per CDR3 protein. The sample has over a million distinct CDR3 sequences; 40% to 45% are singletons. Healthy individuals of Caucasian origin from Russia, aged 6 to 90, served as donors. This clonotype was obtained from a woman aged 55-70 years in good health. The specimen was blood.

The CDR3 reads CSVVPSDTQYF. In nucleotides, the CDR3 is TGCAGCGTTGTTCCATCCGATACGCAGTATTTT. The chain couples TRBV29-1 to TRBJ2-3; D is unresolved. Germline V gene data show CDR1 as SQVTM and CDR2 as ANQGSEA. The CDR3 contains 11 residues. Trimming pared 4 bases from V and 6 bases from J, leaving 8 bases between.